This T cell receptor (beta chain) was profiled in a study of OX40 agonist ivuxolimab in advanced cancers. Background on the study: Patients received ivuxolimab, an intravenous treatment, every 2 weeks at 0.01 to 10 mg/kg. Dose-escalation patients suffered from hepatocellular carcinoma, melanoma, renal cell or head and neck cancer. Subjects had a mean age of around 60 years, with a range of about 23 to 85; around 84% were male.

Clones were sequenced by immunoSEQ multiplex PCR, and TCRdb holds only the in-frame ones, with some missing. The table has tens of thousands of clones, around 93% seen once. The germline V gene has CDR1 PRHDT and CDR2 FYEKMQ (reference sequence). Trimming shortened V by 4 bases and J by 4 bases, and 7 bases separated the two germline ends. This CDR3 region has 12 residues. Patients with autoimmune history or systemic immunosuppression were excluded. This clonotype was obtained from an adult with an advanced solid tumor such as melanoma, head and neck, liver or kidney cancer. The chain carries TRBV13 and TRBJ1-1, with D uncertain. This material consisted of CD4+ or CD8+ T cells sorted from blood, taken in a trial of the OX40 agonist ivuxolimab. The CDR3 nucleotides are TGTGCCAGCAGCTCCAGAGGCACTGAAGCTTTCTTT. The encoded protein is CASSSRGTEAFF.